This TCR beta chain originates from a study of CD8 T cells in Susac syndrome. RNA amounts of roughly 0.5 to 1 ug underwent reverse transcription with random hexamers. TCRdb re-analysed the immunoSEQ multiplex PCR reads in MiXCR, keeping a single row per CDR3 protein. The sample contains some 100,000 distinct CDR3 sequences, about 95% of which appear only once. The CDR3 runs 18 residues. Trimming cost V 4 bases and J 3 bases, with 22 bases left between them. Germline V gene data show CDR1 as SGHDN and CDR2 as FVKESK. The rearrangement joins TRBV14 to TRBJ2-1; D is possibly TRBD1 or TRBD2 (5 bases each). Material: CD4+ T cells from PBMCs. The receptor's source is a human donor in good health. This chain's CDR3 is CASSRPGSTRDRYNEQFF. DNA of the CDR3: TGTGCCAGCAGCCGGCCCGGCTCAACGAGGGACCGCTACAATGAGCAGTTCTTC.